This is a list of T cell receptor beta chains from one sample in a study of shared clonotypes between healthy human individuals. Generated by immunoSEQ multiplex PCR, the TCRdb table keeps only in-frame clones and is missing some. The sample records a few million clones, 85% to 95% being singletons. Sequenced: naive CD4+ T cells sorted from blood. These receptors came from a man aged 18 to 35 in good health. The CDR3 runs from the conserved cysteine through the conserved F or W. A D gene is named only where the DNA matches it firmly. Only part of the rows carry a size: once, few, many, or a class if the clone is expanded.

abundance	v_gene	j_gene	d_gene	CDR3nt	CDR3aa
.	TRBV6-5	TRBJ2-5	.	TGTGCCAGCAGTTCAATGGAGACCCAGTACTTC	CASSSMETQYF
.	TRBV6-1	TRBJ1-2	.	TGTGCCAGCAATCCGGGATCTGCCTCTAACTATGGCTACACCTTC	CASNPGSASNYGYTF
.	TRBV5-1	TRBJ2-1	TRBD2	TGCGCCAGCAGCCCCGGAACTAGCGGTTACAATGAGCAGTTCTTC	CASSPGTSGYNEQFF
.	TRBV5-1	TRBJ2-2	.	TGCGCCAGCAGCTTGAACGGTAACACCGGGGAGCTGTTTTTT	CASSLNGNTGELFF
.	TRBV7-8	TRBJ2-1	.	TGTGCCAGCAGCTTAGAAGTTGAGCAGTTCTTC	CASSLEVEQFF
once	TRBV10-3	TRBJ1-2	.	TGTGCCATCAGTGTGGATAGGCCCGGGGGGAGTGGTGGCTACACCTTC	CAISVDRPGGSGGYTF
.	TRBV5-1	TRBJ2-2	TRBD1	TGCGCCAGCAGCTCCCGGACAGGGAAGACCGGGGAGCTGTTTTTT	CASSSRTGKTGELFF
.	TRBV7-9	TRBJ2-3	.	TGTGCCAGCAGCCGAACAGGGAACACAGATACGCAGTATTTT	CASSRTGNTDTQYF
.	TRBV30	TRBJ2-7	TRBD1	TGTGCCTGGAGTGGGACAGGAATCTACGAGCAGTACTTC	CAWSGTGIYEQYF
.	TRBV6-5	TRBJ2-5	TRBD2	TGTGCCAGCAGTTACTCTGGCGGGAGGAAAGAGACCCAGTACTTC	CASSYSGGRKETQYF
.	TRBV7-9	TRBJ2-6	TRBD1	TGTGCCAGCAGCTGGGGACAGCCTATTTCTGGGGCCAACGTCCTGACTTTC	CASSWGQPISGANVLTF
once	TRBV6-4	TRBJ2-3	.	TGTGCCAGCAGTGACTCAGCAGCACCTGCTAGCACAGATACGCAGTATTTT	CASSDSAAPASTDTQYF
.	TRBV6-5	TRBJ2-1	TRBD1	TGTGCCAGCAGTCGGGACAGCAACAATGAGCAGTTCTTC	CASSRDSNNEQFF
.	TRBV6-6	TRBJ2-5	.	TGTGCCAGCAGTTCGCCGGGCTGGCAAGAGACCCAGTACTTC	CASSSPGWQETQYF
.	TRBV30	TRBJ1-2	.	TGTGCCTGGACGGTAAACAACTATGGCTACACCTTC	CAWTVNNYGYTF
once	TRBV7-2	TRBJ2-7	TRBD2	TGTGCCAGCAGCCCCCGGGTAGCGGGTAAGGGGCACGAGCAGTACTTC	CASSPRVAGKGHEQYF
.	TRBV29-1	TRBJ2-3	TRBD1	TGCAGCGTGGCCGCCGGGACAGCATCAGATACGCAGTATTTT	CSVAAGTASDTQYF
.	TRBV18	TRBJ2-3	.	TGTGCCAGCTCACCCCAGACGACAGATACGCAGTATTTT	CASSPQTTDTQYF
.	TRBV5-1	TRBJ2-5	.	TGCGCCAGCAGCGGTTCCGGGCCCCTAAACGGGCAGTACTTC	CASSGSGPLNGQYF
once	TRBV11-3	TRBJ2-2	.	TGTGCCAGCAGCCCTAGTTGGCCCTACACCGGGAAGCTGTTTTTT	CASSPSWPYTGKLFF
.	TRBV7-9	TRBJ1-2	.	TGTGCCAGCAGCTTAATGGGTGGCTACACCTTC	CASSLMGGYTF
.	TRBV5-4	TRBJ2-1	TRBD2	TGTGCCAGCAGCCCCGGTGGAGCGGGGGGCAGCGGTGAGCAGTTCTTC	CASSPGGAGGSGEQFF
.	TRBV28	TRBJ2-3	.	TGTGCCAGCAGTTCCGGCGGTCTTGCAGATACGCAGTATTTT	CASSSGGLADTQYF
.	TRBV27	TRBJ1-2	.	TGTGCCAGCAGTTTCACCTATGGCTACACCTTC	CASSFTYGYTF
.	TRBV18	TRBJ1-5	.	TGTGCCAGCTCACCAACCGCGGGTCCCGGATCCAATCAGCCCCAGCATTTT	CASSPTAGPGSNQPQHF
once	TRBV5-1	TRBJ2-5	TRBD2	TGCGCCAGCAGCTTGGCCCGACTAGCGGAAGAGACCCAGTACTTC	CASSLARLAEETQYF
.	TRBV6-5	TRBJ1-1	.	TGTGCCAGCAGTCGAGGACTCAAAATTCAAACTGAAGCTTTCTTT	CASSRGLKIQTEAFF
.	TRBV5-4	TRBJ1-2	TRBD1	TGTGCCAGCAGCTTGGGGACAGGACCTAACTATGGCTACACCTTC	CASSLGTGPNYGYTF
.	TRBV19	TRBJ2-1	.	TGTGCCAGTAGTATAGGTGGCATCTCCTACAATGAGCAGTTCTTC	CASSIGGISYNEQFF
.	TRBV7-7	TRBJ2-3	TRBD2	TGTGCTAGCAGCCTTCTAGCGGGGGCCTTCACAGATACGCAGTATTTT	CASSLLAGAFTDTQYF
.	TRBV4-1	TRBJ2-3	TRBD2	TGCGCCAGCAGCCAAGATTTTAGCGGGGGGACCGATACGCAGTATTTT	CASSQDFSGGTDTQYF
.	TRBV5-6	TRBJ1-1	.	TGTGCCAGCAGCTCCGGGACGGGGATGGGGACTGAAGCTTTCTTT	CASSSGTGMGTEAFF
.	TRBV11-2	TRBJ2-7	.	TGTGCCAGCAGCTCCCCGAGGGAGTACGAGCAGTACTTC	CASSSPREYEQYF
.	TRBV9	TRBJ2-1	TRBD2	TGTGCCAGCAGCCTAGCGGCCTCCTACAATGAGCAGTTCTTC	CASSLAASYNEQFF
once	TRBV6-5	TRBJ2-5	.	TGTGCCAGCACCCGAATTCAAGGAGCAGAGACCCAGTACTTC	CASTRIQGAETQYF
.	TRBV7-2	TRBJ2-1	.	TGTGCCAGCAGCTTAGGGGTCGCCGAGCAGTTCTTC	CASSLGVAEQFF
.	TRBV11-2	TRBJ2-7	TRBD1	TGTGCCAGCAGCGGGGGGGGACAGGGTAGCCACGAGCAGTACTTC	CASSGGGQGSHEQYF
.	TRBV9	TRBJ2-6	.	TGTGCCAGCAGCGTCACCGGCTCTGGGGCCAACGTCCTGACTTTC	CASSVTGSGANVLTF
.	TRBV13	TRBJ2-7	.	TGTGCCAGCAGTCCCTCGGGCGGGATCGGCTACGAGCAGTACTTC	CASSPSGGIGYEQYF
once	TRBV5-3	TRBJ2-5	.	TGTGCCAGAAGCTCGGACGGGAAAGAGACCCAGTACTTC	CARSSDGKETQYF
.	TRBV6-1	TRBJ2-1	.	TGTGCCAGCAGTGAAGCGGGTCGCGTTTACAATGAGCAGTTCTTC	CASSEAGRVYNEQFF
.	TRBV5-4	TRBJ2-5	.	TGTGCCAGCAGCTGGGGCCAAGAGACCCAGTACTTC	CASSWGQETQYF
.	TRBV25-1	TRBJ2-7	.	TGTGCCAGCAGTGAATCTCCAGGGGGGGCCTACGAGCAGTACTTC	CASSESPGGAYEQYF
.	TRBV7-2	TRBJ2-5	.	TGTGCCAGCAAGACTGCCTGGTACCAAGAGACCCAGTACTTC	CASKTAWYQETQYF
.	TRBV6-1	TRBJ2-1	.	TGTGCCAGCGGACATCTTTACAATGAGCAGTTCTTC	CASGHLYNEQFF
.	TRBV10-3	TRBJ1-2	TRBD1	TGTGCCATCAGTGACTCGACAGGGGGCGACTATGGCTACACCTTC	CAISDSTGGDYGYTF
.	TRBV10-1	TRBJ1-5	TRBD1	TGCGCCAGCAGTGGGGGTACTATCTTGCTCGGGACAGGGGGGATGAGCAATCAGCCCCAGCATTTT	CASSGGTILLGTGGMSNQPQHF
.	TRBV11-2	TRBJ2-1	TRBD2	TGTGCCAGCAGCCTGGGACTAGCGGGAAATAATGAGCAGTTCTTC	CASSLGLAGNNEQFF
.	TRBV7-9	TRBJ1-1	.	TGTGCCAGCAGCTCCCAGGGGTTGAACACTGAAGCTTTCTTT	CASSSQGLNTEAFF
.	TRBV11-3	TRBJ2-5	.	TGTGCCAGCAGCTTACAAGGAGAGACCCAGTACTTC	CASSLQGETQYF
.	TRBV7-2	TRBJ2-3	.	TGTGCCAGCAGCTTAGTCCCAGGGAAAGAAACAGATACGCAGTATTTT	CASSLVPGKETDTQYF
.	TRBV5-5	TRBJ2-4	TRBD1	TGTGCCAGCAGCACGGTCGACAGGGATAAAAACATTCAGTACTTC	CASSTVDRDKNIQYF
.	TRBV28	TRBJ1-4	.	TGTGCCAGCAGTACGCTTAGGGGGTTGGCTAATGAAAAACTGTTTTTT	CASSTLRGLANEKLFF
.	TRBV11-2	TRBJ2-1	TRBD1	TGTGCCAGCAGGCCGGGACAGGGGATCTTCAATGAGCAGTTCTTC	CASRPGQGIFNEQFF